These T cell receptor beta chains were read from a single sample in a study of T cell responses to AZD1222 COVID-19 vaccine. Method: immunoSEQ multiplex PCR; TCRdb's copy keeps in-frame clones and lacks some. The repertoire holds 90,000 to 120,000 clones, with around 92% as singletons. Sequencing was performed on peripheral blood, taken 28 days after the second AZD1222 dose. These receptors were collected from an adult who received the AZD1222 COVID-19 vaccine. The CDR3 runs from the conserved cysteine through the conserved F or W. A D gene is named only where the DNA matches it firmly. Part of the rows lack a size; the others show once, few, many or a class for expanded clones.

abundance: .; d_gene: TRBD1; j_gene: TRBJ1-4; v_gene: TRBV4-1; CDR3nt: TGCGCCAGCAGCCAAGAGGCAGGGGGCAATGGTAATGAAAAACTGTTTTTT; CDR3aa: CASSQEAGGNGNEKLFF
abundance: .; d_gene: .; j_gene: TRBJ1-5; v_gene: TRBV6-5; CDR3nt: TGTGCCAGCAGTTACTCACCCGCACAGCCCCAGCATTTT; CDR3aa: CASSYSPAQPQHF
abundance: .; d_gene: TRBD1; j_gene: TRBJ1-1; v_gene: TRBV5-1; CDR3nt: TGCGCCAGCAGCAGGACAGGGGGCCTGAACACTGAAGCTTTCTTT; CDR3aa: CASSRTGGLNTEAFF
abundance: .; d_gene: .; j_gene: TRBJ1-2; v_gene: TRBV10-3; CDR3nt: TGTGCCATCAGTGATGCCCGGGACAAGTATGGCTACACCTTC; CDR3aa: CAISDARDKYGYTF
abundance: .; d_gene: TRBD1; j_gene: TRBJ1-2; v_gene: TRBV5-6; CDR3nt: TGTGCCAGCAGCTTGTTGGGACAGAAGTTTTATGGCTACACCTTC; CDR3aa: CASSLLGQKFYGYTF
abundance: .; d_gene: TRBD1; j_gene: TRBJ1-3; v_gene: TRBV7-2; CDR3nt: TGTGCCAGCAGAGTACAGGGGGCAGGAAACACCATATATTTT; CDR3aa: CASRVQGAGNTIYF
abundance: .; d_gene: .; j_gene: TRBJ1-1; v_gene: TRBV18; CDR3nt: TGTGCCAGCTCACCGCCGAGAGGGGCTGAAGCTTTCTTT; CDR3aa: CASSPPRGAEAFF
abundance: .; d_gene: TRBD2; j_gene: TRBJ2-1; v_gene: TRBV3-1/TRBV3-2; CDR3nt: TGTGCCAGCAGCCAAGATCTAGCGGGAGGGCCTAATGAGCAGTTCTTC; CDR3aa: CASSQDLAGGPNEQFF
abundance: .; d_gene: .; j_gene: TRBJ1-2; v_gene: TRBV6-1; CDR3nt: TGTGCCAGCAGTGAGGGGACCGCCTATGGCTACACCTTC; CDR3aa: CASSEGTAYGYTF
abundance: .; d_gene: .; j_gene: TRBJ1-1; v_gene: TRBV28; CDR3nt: TGTGCCAGCAACAAGGCAGCCCCACTGGGGAACACTGAAGCTTTCTTT; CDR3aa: CASNKAAPLGNTEAFF
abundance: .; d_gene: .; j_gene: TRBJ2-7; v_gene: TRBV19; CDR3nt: TGTGCCAGTAGTATGTCCGCGGGACGCCCCTACGAGCAGTACTTC; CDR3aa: CASSMSAGRPYEQYF
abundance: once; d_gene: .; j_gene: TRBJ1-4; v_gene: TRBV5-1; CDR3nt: TGCGCCAGCAGCAACCGCCGCGACAGAAAATACGCAACTAATGAAAAACTGTTTTTT; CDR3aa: CASSNRRDRKYATNEKLFF
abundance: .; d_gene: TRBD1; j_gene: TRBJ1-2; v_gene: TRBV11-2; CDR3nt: TGTGCCAGCAGGAGTCTGACAGGGAGGAGTAACTATGGCTACACCTTC; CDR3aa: CASRSLTGRSNYGYTF
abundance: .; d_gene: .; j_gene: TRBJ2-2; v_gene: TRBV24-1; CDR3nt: TGTGCCACCAGTGATTTCGGTACGGAGCTGTTTTTT; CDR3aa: CATSDFGTELFF
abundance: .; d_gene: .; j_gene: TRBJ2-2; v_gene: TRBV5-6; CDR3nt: TGTGCCAGCAGCTATACGGAGGTGAAGACCGGGGAGCTGTTTTTT; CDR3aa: CASSYTEVKTGELFF
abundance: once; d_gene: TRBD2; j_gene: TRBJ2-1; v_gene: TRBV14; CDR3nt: TGTGCCAGCAGCCAACTACCGGGACTAGCGGGAACTGAGCAGTTCTTC; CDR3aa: CASSQLPGLAGTEQFF
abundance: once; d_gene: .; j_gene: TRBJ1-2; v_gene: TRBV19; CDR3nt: TGTGCCAGTAGTATGAGGCCCCTAGGGGACTATGGCTACACCTTC; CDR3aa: CASSMRPLGDYGYTF
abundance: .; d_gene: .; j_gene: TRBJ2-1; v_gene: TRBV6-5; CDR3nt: TGTGCCAGCAGGCCCAGCGAGAGCTCCTACAATGAGCAGTTCTTC; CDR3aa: CASRPSESSYNEQFF